Listed here are 17 T cell receptor beta chains from one sample, sequenced in a study of T cell changes during pregnancy in multiple sclerosis. Assay used: immunoSEQ multiplex PCR; TCRdb lists only in-frame clones, some missing. The sample records just over 15,000 clones, 75% to 85% being singletons. The material sequenced was CD8+ T cells from peripheral blood mononuclear cells, taken after pregnancy. All receptors come from a female donor in good health, enrolled as a control in a pregnancy study.

The chain is built from TRBV5-1 and TRBJ2-7, with D perhaps TRBD1 (6 bases). The V and J ends lost 6 bases and 1 base respectively, with 14 bases between them. The CDR3 sequence is 14 residues long. The germline V gene has CDR1 SGHRS and CDR2 YFSETQ. The CDR3 DNA is TGCGCCAGCACCTTCCGGGACAATTCCTACGAGCAGTACTTC. Translating gives CASTFRDNSYEQYF. Full variable domain (outside the CDR3, taken from reference TRBV5-1 and TRBJ2-7): KAGVTQTPRYLIKTRGQQVTLSCSPISGHRSVSWYQQTPGQGLQFLFEYFSETQRNKGNFPGRFSGRQFSNSRSEMNVSTLELGDSALYLCASTFRDNSYEQYFGPGTRLTVT.

This clone appeared a single time. V and J are TRBV6-1 and TRBJ1-4, with D perhaps TRBD1 (6 bases). CDR1 is MNHNS, CDR2 SASEGT, per germline. The germline V and J ends were trimmed by 4 bases and 3 bases, with 12 bases remaining between them. This CDR3 has 15 amino acids. The CDR3 nucleotides read TGTGCCAGCAGTGCACAGGGAGATCCTAATGAAAAACTGTTTTTT. It is translated as CASSAQGDPNEKLFF.

This chain connects TRBV6-4 to TRBJ2-1; TRBD2 aligns across 11 bases. The J segment lost 8 bases and the V segment lost 3 bases, leaving 6 bases of the junction unmatched. CDR3 length: 15 residues. Germline V gives CDR1 MRHNA, CDR2 SNTAGT. The CDR3 DNA follows: TGTGCCAGCAGTGATTTAGCGGGAGGGGTCGATGAGCAGTTCTTC. Its protein product is CASSDLAGGVDEQFF.

The genes are TRBV7-2 and TRBJ2-2, with 9 bases lining up with TRBD1. V shed 3 bases and J 0 bases; nucleotides not matched to a gene: 5. The CDR3 spans 17 residues. The V gene's germline CDR1 is SGHTA and CDR2 FQGNSA. In DNA form, the CDR3 reads TGTGCCAGCAGCTTCCCTAGGACAGGGGCGAACACCGGGGAGCTGTTTTTT. It translates to CASSFPRTGANTGELFF.

The chain employs TRBV10-3 and TRBJ1-1, with 7 bases fitting TRBD1. Unmatched junction bases numbered 6, after V lost 3 bases and J lost 5 bases. The length of the CDR3 is 14 residues. Germline CDR1 is ENHRY and CDR2 is SYGVKD. The CDR3 loop is CAISEYRGGTEAFF. The CDR3 bases are TGTGCCATCAGTGAATACAGGGGTGGGACTGAAGCTTTCTTT.

This CDR3 is CASSLWTSGSTDTQYF. The CDR3 DNA follows: TGTGCCAGCAGCCTCTGGACTAGCGGGAGCACAGATACGCAGTATTTT. V is TRBV7-2 and J is TRBJ2-3, with 11 bases aligning to TRBD2. Germline-derived CDR1 and CDR2 are SGHTA and FQGNSA. The trim removed 5 bases at V and 0 bases at J, leaving 4 bases unmatched. The CDR3 totals 16 residues.

This chain uses TRBV4-1 with TRBJ1-1; weak D call: TRBD1 (5 bases). V lost 0 bases and J lost 5, with 7 bases in between. CDR3 length: 13 residues. Germline V gene sequence: CDR1 MGHRA, CDR2 YSYEKL. CDR3 sequence reads: CASSQEGGTEAFF. The CDR3 coding sequence is TGCGCCAGCAGCCAAGAGGGGGGGACTGAAGCTTTCTTT.

V is TRBV7-2 and J is TRBJ2-7; D possibly corresponds to TRBD2 (5 bases). The V gene's germline CDR1 is SGHTA and CDR2 FQGNSA. V shed 3 bases and J shed 4 bases, with 7 bases lying between them. The CDR3 covers 12 residues. The CDR3 reads CASSFPGYEQYF. In DNA form, the CDR3 reads TGTGCCAGCAGCTTCCCGGGGTACGAGCAGTACTTC.

Sample share makes this clone medium-sized. The V call is TRBV9, the J call TRBJ2-1, with TRBD2 identical over 9 bases. The length of the CDR3 is 14 residues. CDR1 and CDR2 (germline): SGDLS, YYNGEE. With 1 base clipped from V and 9 bases from J, the junction kept 5 bases outside the gene matches. The CDR3: CASSVNSAGGEQFF. The DNA of the CDR3 is TGTGCCAGCAGCGTAAATTCAGCGGGAGGTGAGCAGTTCTTC.

The chain joins TRBV7-8 to TRBJ1-5; 7 nucleotides align to TRBD1. With V trimmed by 2 bases and J by 0 bases, 13 bases remained unmatched. Germline V gene sequence: CDR1 SGHVS, CDR2 FQNEAQ. This CDR3 spans 19 amino acids. The CDR3 loop is CASSLTGTALDYSNQPQHF. CDR3 nucleotide sequence: TGTGCCAGCAGCTTAACCGGGACAGCTCTAGATTATAGCAATCAGCCCCAGCATTTT.

The J gene is TRBJ2-7, the V gene TRBV7-8; tentative D call: TRBD2 (5 bases). Trimming left V 4 bases short and J 4 bases short, with 8 bases between. Per the germline V gene, CDR1 is SGHVS and CDR2 is FQNEAQ. The CDR3 has 12 amino acids. The CDR3 DNA reads as TGTGCCAGCAGCTCCAGAGGGTACGAGCAGTACTTC. Protein: CASSSRGYEQYF.

This clone has a single count. The chain uses TRBV7-9 and TRBJ2-3; 9 positions agree with TRBD2. This CDR3 has 14 amino acids. The V gene end was trimmed by 5 bases and the J gene end by 8 bases; junction bases not matched to a gene: 8. The germline V gene encodes CDR1 SEHNR and CDR2 FQNEAQ (reference sequence). CDR3 sequence (DNA): TGTGCCAGCAGCATGGGGACTAGCCGCGGTACGCAGTATTTT. Protein product: CASSMGTSRGTQYF.

This clone was counted a few times. The chain carries TRBV18 and TRBJ1-2, with TRBD1 matching 8 bases. The CDR3 sequence is 17 residues long. The germline CDR1 and CDR2 sequences are KGHSH and LQKENI. Trimming removed 3 bases from V and 4 bases from J; junction bases left unmatched: 13. The CDR3: CASSPRREYRGFYGYTF. The CDR3 nucleotides are TGTGCCAGCTCACCGCGCAGGGAATACAGGGGGTTCTATGGCTACACCTTC.

The chain uses TRBV7-8 and TRBJ1-5; 9 bases align to TRBD1. Germline-derived CDR1 and CDR2 are SGHVS and FQNEAQ. The CDR3 has 18 residues. The junction had 13 bases not matched to a gene; V was cut back by 1 base and J by 6 bases. CDR3 region: CASSLGRRVQGASQPQHF. The DNA for the CDR3 is TGTGCCAGCAGCTTAGGAAGGAGGGTACAGGGGGCCAGTCAGCCCCAGCATTTT.

This clone came up once. This rearrangement joins TRBV19 to TRBJ2-1, with D perhaps matching TRBD1 (6 bases). Trimming stripped 3 bases from V and 6 bases from J, with 12 bases between. Germline V gene data show CDR1 as LNHDA and CDR2 as SQIVND (reference sequence). The CDR3 loop spans 14 amino acids. The CDR3: CASSMGAGVNEQFF. Here the CDR3 DNA reads TGTGCCAGTAGTATGGGGGCAGGGGTCAATGAGCAGTTCTTC.

DNA for the CDR3: TGTGCCAGCAGTTCCCCTTCGAATGAGCAGTTCTTC. Translated: CASSSPSNEQFF. This rearrangement joins TRBV27 to TRBJ2-1; no definite D call. The CDR3 length is 12 residues. Trimming shortened V by 4 bases and J by 7 bases, and 8 bases separated the two germline ends. The germline gives CDR1 MNHEY, CDR2 SMNVEV (reference sequence).

The rearrangement joins TRBV7-9 to TRBJ2-7; D not resolved. The CDR3 contains 14 residues. The germline V and J ends were trimmed by 1 base and 3 bases, with 10 bases remaining between them. Germline values: CDR1 SEHNR, CDR2 FQNEAQ (reference sequence). Here the CDR3 DNA reads TGTGCCAGCAGCTTAGGGCCTTACCTCTACGAGCAGTACTTC. Translating it yields CASSLGPYLYEQYF.